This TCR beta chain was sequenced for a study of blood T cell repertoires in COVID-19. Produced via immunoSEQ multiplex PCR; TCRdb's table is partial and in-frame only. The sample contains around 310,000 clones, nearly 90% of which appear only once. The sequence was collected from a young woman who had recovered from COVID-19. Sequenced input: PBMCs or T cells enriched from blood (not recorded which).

The CDR3, as DNA: TGTGCCAGTAGCCTAGCGGACGAGCAGTACTTC. It yields the protein CASSLADEQYF. This rearrangement joins TRBV19 to TRBJ2-7; 7 bases are shared with TRBD2. The germline V gene has CDR1 LNHDA and CDR2 SQIVND (reference sequence). The trim removed 6 bases at V and 5 bases at J, leaving 1 base unmatched. CDR3 length equals 11 residues.